This T cell receptor (beta chain) was identified during a study of cytomegalovirus exposure and HLA in healthy donors. Both 60 Vbeta primers and 13 Jbeta primers went into the PCR. Assay: immunoSEQ multiplex PCR; the TCRdb copy retains only in-frame clones and omits some. This table holds under 200,000 clones, over 9.5% found once. Concerning this clone: Its antigen is not known.

Trimming took 5 bases from V and 5 from J; bases not matched to a gene: 9. Per germline, CDR1 MNHEY and CDR2 SVGAGI. This CDR3 is 15 amino acids long. Study results and limitations: Rarity marked most TCR sequences, yet some public TCRs occurred in many donors.

Material for sequencing was PBMCs. This clonotype originated in a man aged 50 to 60 in good health and CMV-seropositive. The chain is built from TRBV6-5 and TRBJ1-1; 9 nucleotides agree with TRBD1. The DNA for the CDR3 is TGTGCCAGCAGTGCGGACAGGGGAGTTGAAACTGAAGCTTTCTTT. This sequence encodes CASSADRGVETEAFF.